A single TCR beta chain is shown here with its context. Its binding antigen is unknown. Base qualities are not provided; no much larger clone lies one nucleotide away. The data were obtained in a study of blood T cells in healthy people across ages (dated by TCRdb to 2014 to 2015). In the study overall: In model experiments, template switching captured roughly one uniquely barcoded TCR beta cDNA molecule for every two T cells. Using deep sequencing normalized with unique cDNA molecular identifiers, the study measured how TCR beta repertoire diversity changes with age. The donors were split into four age groups: young (average about 15 years), middle-aged (roughly 39), aged (about 56) and long-lived (roughly 80). For two donors (one aged 18 to 29 and one aged 80 or older), the study analyzed two additional independent replicas of 1 million unique cDNA reads from the same blood draw. What the authors observed across the whole study: Total diversity estimates from one million sequenced T cells were considered lower bounds and underestimates. The percentage of naive T cells measured by flow cytometry correlated strongly with observed TCR beta diversity. Compared with the aged group, the long-lived group had more naive CD4+ T cells, fewer expanded clones and increased TCR diversity, a pattern suggesting age selection. As age increased, observed TCR beta diversity per million T cells dropped in a roughly linear way, and a significant reduction was already evident by age 40. Because profiling used bulk unsorted PBMCs, naive and antigen-experienced compartments could not be compared conclusively. Donor CMV infection status was unknown, potentially confounding age-related changes in expanded clonotypes.

The donors were 40 or so Caucasian individuals from Russia, aged roughly 6 to 100 years, who were systemically healthy. Each donor gave roughly 11 milliliters of peripheral blood, drawn into EDTA-treated Vacutainer tubes. PBMCs were isolated by Ficoll-Paque density-gradient centrifugation, with at least 6 million obtained per sample. Total RNA was extracted from PBMCs with Trizol reagent, with at least 5.5 micrograms obtained per sample. For every donor, an aliquot of PBMCs went through flow cytometry to measure the percentages of naive CD45RAhigh/CD27high T cells. The germline V gene sets CDR1 to SNHLY and CDR2 to FYNNEI. The germline ends are 11 bases apart after V is trimmed by 5 bases and J by 4 bases. From cysteine to phenylalanine, the CDR3 is 13 amino acids long. Just CDR3 DNA is preserved here, 39 bases in frame from base 1. The library was prepared using 5' RACE. TCRdb shows the sequencer as Illumina HiSeq 2500. The second PCR ran for about 6 to 11 cycles and used a J-beta primer mix along with a sample-barcoded 5' primer. A unique molecular identifier was introduced onto each TCR beta cDNA molecule by a template-switch 5' adaptor carrying 12 random nucleotides. At least 2.5 million CDR3-containing paired-end reads were obtained from each sample. First-strand cDNA was synthesized from all RNA with the Mint cDNA synthesis kit, primed by a TRBC-specific oligonucleotide. After uracil-DNA glycosylase treatment, a first 18-cycle PCR used universal primers M1SS and BC2_uni_R on all cDNA. Per the original workflow: For normalization, 1 million high-quality reads, each with a distinct molecular identifier, were randomly selected from each sample. Instead of being binned into consensus sequences, reads with shared molecular identifiers were discarded. MiTCR, run with a Q25 quality threshold and the strictest error-elimination algorithm, handled CDR3 identification, clonotype clustering and error correction. A nonparametric unseen species model with Euler transformation was used to estimate a lower bound on total TCR beta diversity. In TCRdb, the public reads were trimmed at Q25 with fastp and aligned with MiXCR, with productive beta chains retained. Rows with one shared CDR3 protein collapse into an entry with the most common genes and DNA. TCRdb, not the original authors, processed these V and J calls. The sample records more than 900,000 distinct CDR3 sequences, 25% to 35% of which are singletons. 10% of the sample comes from the top ten.

These data were also filed under a second study, of T cells of mothers and their children. The second publication reports: Nine systemically healthy Caucasian individuals, comprising three mothers and their six children, were included as donors. cDNA synthesis used all of the extracted RNA, with 1.5 ug of RNA in each 15 ul reaction. In the second PCR, the M1S primer introduced both the sample barcodes and 2-4 random nucleotides. Over 9 million TCR beta CDR3 reads were obtained for each mother, and 3 million to 3.5 million reads were obtained for each child. Thymic selection shapes the output of TCR recombination in a similar way in related and unrelated pairs, and inherited differences have a minor effect. Normalized repertoire overlap was always slightly but never significantly higher in related than unrelated mother-child pairs. No persistent microchimeric T cell clones were detected, at a sensitivity of 80 to 100 clones per million clonotypes. Deep NGS was used in the study to compare the TCR beta repertoires of mothers and children and to look for features that separate related mother-child pairs from unrelated individuals. The mean age was 40 +/- 4 years for the mothers and approximately 11 +/- 4 years for the children. After adapter ligation with NEBNext reagents, the libraries were sequenced on Illumina HiSeq 2000 with 100+100 nt paired-end reads. Mother and child libraries were prepared a month apart and sequenced in separate runs to prevent cross-contamination. Each donor had between roughly 450,000 and 2,100,000 distinct TCR beta clonotypes identified. Naive TCR beta clonotypes were estimated from low-frequency clonotypes matched to each donor's FACS-determined naive share, without sorting.

Rearrangement joined TRBV2 to TRBJ1-1; the D gene identity is not certain. The source material was blood. This TCR was recovered from a middle-aged woman in good health. At the DNA level, the sequence is TGTGCCAGCAGTAAAAACCTCGGCACTGAAGCTTTCTTT. It is translated as CASSKNLGTEAFF.